This TCR beta chain was documented in a study of T cells in women clearing cervical HPV infection. Comments on this clone: The antigen is not known. The missing CDR3 end, 3 residues past where the read stops, is filled in from the germline J gene.

Clones were read by immunoSEQ multiplex PCR, and TCRdb kept only the in-frame ones, dropping some. This sample's table has roughly 22,000 clones. From germline, CDR1 is KGHSH and CDR2 LQKENI. There are 14 residues in the CDR3. Study-wide results and caveats: Timing of associations relative to infection is unclear; T-cell subsets were not isolated.

The TCR was taken from a woman between 18 and 70 years old with a cervical HPV16 infection that either progressed to CIN3+ or cleared (not recorded which). The sample taken for sequencing was blood buffy coat. V gene TRBV18 combines with J gene TRBJ1-1; TRBD1 aligns across 7 bases. The sequenced part of the CDR3 DNA is TGTGCCAGCTCAGACCGGGACAGCCAAGAGACA. Protein product: CASSDRDSQET. From start to end, the CDR3 is CASSDRDSQETAFF.